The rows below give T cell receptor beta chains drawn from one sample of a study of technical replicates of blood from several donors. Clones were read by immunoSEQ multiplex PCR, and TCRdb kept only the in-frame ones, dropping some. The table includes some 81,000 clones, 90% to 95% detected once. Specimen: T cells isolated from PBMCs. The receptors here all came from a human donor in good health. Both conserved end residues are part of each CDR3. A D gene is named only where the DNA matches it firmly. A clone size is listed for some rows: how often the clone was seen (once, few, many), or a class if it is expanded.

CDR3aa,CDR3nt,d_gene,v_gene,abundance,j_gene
CASSLQGGGGYTF,TGTGCCAGCAGCTTGCAGGGGGGTGGTGGCTACACCTTC,TRBD1,TRBV5-4,-,TRBJ1-2
CASSLRAGGFNEQFF,TGTGCCAGCAGCTTACGGGCGGGGGGGTTCAATGAGCAGTTCTTC,TRBD2,TRBV11-2,-,TRBJ2-1
CASSLVYGGRYDEQFF,TGTGCCAGCAGCTTAGTTTACGGCGGGAGGTATGATGAGCAGTTCTTC,TRBD2,TRBV7-9,-,TRBJ2-1
CASSYRGGPYNEQFF,TGTGCCAGCAGTTACCGGGGGGGCCCCTACAATGAGCAGTTCTTC,TRBD2,TRBV6-5,-,TRBJ2-1
CASRRSEGYTF,TGTGCCAGCAGGAGGTCGGAAGGCTACACCTTC,-,TRBV9,few,TRBJ1-2
CAWGTGYGNTIYF,TGTGCCTGGGGGACAGGGTATGGAAACACCATATATTTT,TRBD1,TRBV30,-,TRBJ1-3
CASKGQVFTYNEQFF,TGCGCCAGCAAAGGACAGGTCTTTACCTACAATGAGCAGTTCTTC,TRBD1,TRBV5-1,-,TRBJ2-1
CASSSPLARLNTGELFF,TGTGCCAGTAGTAGCCCTCTAGCGCGATTGAACACCGGGGAGCTGTTTTTT,-,TRBV19,-,TRBJ2-2
CASGSRTGRDYEQYF,TGTGCCAGCGGGTCGCGGACAGGGCGGGACTACGAGCAGTACTTC,TRBD1,TRBV27,-,TRBJ2-7
CASSRDRGSGELFF,TGTGCTAGCAGCAGGGACAGGGGATCCGGGGAGCTGTTTTTT,TRBD1,TRBV7-7,-,TRBJ2-2
CASTELGRGEAFF,TGTGCCAGCACCGAACTGGGCAGGGGTGAAGCTTTCTTT,-,TRBV2,-,TRBJ1-1
CASSLAETGVTGELFF,TGTGCCAGCAGCTTGGCCGAAACGGGGGTTACCGGGGAGCTGTTTTTT,-,TRBV5-4,-,TRBJ2-2
CASSEYSLGGGGQETQYF,TGTGCCAGCAGCGAATACTCCCTGGGGGGAGGGGGACAAGAGACCCAGTACTTC,-,TRBV27,-,TRBJ2-5
CASSQGGRAVETQYF,TGTGCCAGCAGCCAGGGGGGCAGGGCGGTAGAGACCCAGTACTTC,-,TRBV7-9,once,TRBJ2-5
CASSTAPGGETQYF,TGTGCCAGCAGTACAGCCCCGGGGGGAGAGACCCAGTACTTC,TRBD2,TRBV6-5,-,TRBJ2-5
CASGLEGGDQPQHF,TGTGCCAGCGGCCTTGAGGGTGGGGATCAGCCCCAGCATTTT,-,TRBV7-8,-,TRBJ1-5